One and the same sample provided the 19 T cell receptor beta chains below, sequenced in a study of cytomegalovirus exposure and HLA in healthy donors. 60 Vbeta and 13 Jbeta primers were used in PCR. The method was immunoSEQ multiplex PCR; TCRdb's version includes in-frame clones alone and lacks a portion of them. The sample includes 150,000 to 200,000 clones. The sample comprised PBMCs. The origin of the receptors is a man younger than 40 in good health and CMV-seronegative.

This chain links TRBV9 with TRBJ2-7; 9 bases agree with TRBD2. Germline lookup yields CDR1 SGDLS and CDR2 YYNGEE. The CDR3 is made up of 15 amino acids. The V segment lost 0 bases and the J segment 2 bases; nucleotides outside the gene matches: 3. The CDR3 spells CASSVAASGAYEQYF. The CDR3 DNA is TGTGCCAGCAGCGTAGCGGCTAGCGGGGCCTACGAGCAGTACTTC. Looking up the rest from reference TRBV9 and TRBJ2-7 gives the full variable domain: DSGVTQTPKHLITATGQRVTLRCSPRSGDLSVYWYQQSLDQGLQFLIQYYNGEERAKGNILERFSAQQFPDLHSELNLSSLELGDSALYFCASSVAASGAYEQYFGPGTRLTVT.

This rearrangement joins TRBV18 to TRBJ2-5, with D tentatively TRBD1 (5 bases). CDR1 and CDR2 from the germline V gene are KGHSH and LQKENI. CDR3 size: 18 residues. The V end was cut by 3 bases, the J end by 2 bases, with 22 bases between. The CDR3 region has the DNA TGTGCCAGCTCACCGTATTTGGACATTTCGCCGAATCAAGAGACCCAGTACTTC. It translates to CASSPYLDISPNQETQYF.

The chain couples TRBV5-4 to TRBJ2-7; D is possibly TRBD2 (5 bases). V was cut by 2 bases and J by 3 bases, with 12 bases left in between. Germline assignment: CDR1 SGHNT and CDR2 YYREEE (reference sequence). CDR3 length equals 14 residues. For the CDR3, the DNA is TGTGCCAGCAGCTTACCGGGAACGAACTACGAGCAGTACTTC. It codes for CASSLPGTNYEQYF.

This CDR3 is CASSFLGTQYF. The CDR3 nucleotides are TGTGCCAGCAGCTTCCTAGGTACGCAGTATTTT. The chain links TRBV5-8 to TRBJ2-3; D not certain. The CDR3 runs to 11 residues. Looked up from germline, CDR1 is SGHTS and CDR2 is YDEGEE. Trimming took 2 bases from V and 8 from J, leaving 6 bases between them.

V is TRBV27 and J is TRBJ1-2; 8 bases agree with TRBD1. The CDR3 loop spans 18 amino acids. Germline CDR1 is MNHEY and CDR2 is SMNVEV (reference sequence). V shed 3 bases and J 2 bases; nucleotides not matched to a gene: 14. CDR3 sequence reads: CASSFILSGRGPNYGYTF. For the CDR3, the DNA is TGTGCCAGCAGTTTCATTTTGTCAGGCAGGGGGCCCAACTATGGCTACACCTTC.

The chain combines TRBV15 with TRBJ2-2; D possibly corresponds to TRBD2 (6 bases). Germline CDR1 is LNHNV and CDR2 is YYDKDF (reference sequence). This CDR3 region has 14 residues. Trimming removed 0 bases at V and 6 bases at J, with 8 bases between. The CDR3 sequence: CATSRDTSPGELFF. The CDR3 DNA is TGTGCCACCAGCAGAGACACTAGCCCCGGGGAGCTGTTTTTT.

The J gene is TRBJ2-7, the V gene TRBV29-1, with 12 positions matching TRBD1. Germline V gene sequence: CDR1 SQVTM, CDR2 ANQGSEA. The V segment lost 3 bases and the J segment 3 bases; nucleotides outside the gene matches: 6. The CDR3 spans 15 residues. The CDR3 DNA reads TGCAGCGTTGAGTCCGGGACAGGGGGCCTCTACGAGCAGTACTTC. It yields the protein CSVESGTGGLYEQYF.

The chain carries TRBV10-3 and TRBJ2-5, with D unclear. CDR1 and CDR2 (germline): ENHRY, SYGVKD. The CDR3 is 12 amino acids. V shed 11 bases and J shed 0 bases, with 10 bases lying between them. For the CDR3, the DNA is TGTGCCGTACGACAAAACCAAGAGACCCAGTACTTC. It yields the protein CAVRQNQETQYF.

This chain connects TRBV7-9 to TRBJ1-5; TRBD1 might be the D (6 bases). This CDR3 has 15 residues. Germline CDR1 and CDR2: SEHNR and FQNEAQ (reference sequence). V lost 1 base and J lost 4, with 11 bases in between. CDR3 amino acids: CASSLGQGHNQPQHF. The CDR3 nucleotides are TGTGCCAGCAGCTTAGGGCAGGGGCATAATCAGCCCCAGCATTTT.

Concerning this clone: Other nucleotide sequences from this sample produce the same CDR3. This rearrangement joins TRBV13 to TRBJ2-7; 7 positions agree with TRBD1. Germline-derived CDR1 and CDR2 are PRHDT and FYEKMQ (reference sequence). The junction had 1 base not matched to a gene; V was cut back by 1 base and J by 4 bases. The CDR3 loop spans 13 amino acids. The CDR3 reads CASSLDRGYEQYF. The CDR3 DNA follows: TGTGCCAGCAGCTTAGACAGGGGTTACGAGCAGTACTTC.

The chain is built from TRBV11-2 and TRBJ2-1; 16 bases agree with TRBD2. This CDR3 is built from 17 residues. The ends lost 3 bases at V and 2 bases at J; junction bases unmatched: 1. CDR1 and CDR2 from the germline V gene are SGHAT and FQNNGV. The CDR3 is CASSLGLAGGPYNEQFF. Here the CDR3 DNA reads TGTGCCAGCAGCTTGGGACTAGCGGGAGGGCCCTACAATGAGCAGTTCTTC.

This CDR3 is CSATRGNEQFF. CDR3 DNA sequence: TGCAGTGCTACCCGGGGAAATGAGCAGTTCTTC. The genes are TRBV20-1 and TRBJ2-1; maybe TRBD2 (5 bases). Per germline, CDR1 DFQATT and CDR2 SNEGSKA (reference sequence). The ends were cut back, 4 bases at V and 7 bases at J, with 8 bases in the middle. There are 11 residues in the CDR3.

The chain joins TRBV5-1 to TRBJ2-7, with D possibly TRBD1 on 5 matching bases. CDR3 length: 14 residues. CDR1 SGHRS and CDR2 YFSETQ come from the germline V gene. Trimming shortened V by 0 bases and J by 5 bases, and 12 bases separated the two germline ends. The CDR3 reads CASSLGQGLDEQYF. CDR3 in DNA: TGCGCCAGCAGCTTGGGGCAGGGTCTCGACGAGCAGTACTTC.

The rearrangement links TRBV27 to TRBJ2-3; D uncertain. The CDR3 consists of 13 residues. Germline values: CDR1 MNHEY, CDR2 SMNVEV (reference sequence). V was pared by 2 bases and J by 4 bases, with 7 bases between. The CDR3 region is CASSLRVPDTQYF. In DNA form, the CDR3 reads TGTGCCAGCAGTTTACGGGTCCCAGATACGCAGTATTTT.

The chain recombines TRBV7-8 with TRBJ1-6, with D perhaps TRBD1 (5 bases). Germline CDR1 SGHVS, CDR2 FQNEAQ. CDR3 length: 17 amino acids. Trimming shortened V by 1 base and J by 13 bases, and 23 bases separated the two germline ends. CDR3 protein: CASSLGGQPGEGFPLHF. The CDR3 region has the DNA TGTGCCAGCAGCTTAGGGGGCCAGCCGGGGGAGGGATTTCCCCTCCACTTT.

The chain carries TRBV25-1 and TRBJ1-4; unclear D gene. Germline V gene lookup returns CDR1 MGHDK and CDR2 SYGVNS. The CDR3 runs 14 residues. The V end lost 3 bases, the J end lost 6 bases, and 11 bases lay between the germline ends. The CDR3 nucleotides are TGTGCCAGCAGTGACCTCAACAGCTATGAAAAACTGTTTTTT. It codes for CASSDLNSYEKLFF.

The chain uses TRBV18 and TRBJ1-5; weak D call: TRBD1 (5 bases). Germline V gives CDR1 KGHSH, CDR2 LQKENI. Trimming removed 3 bases at V and 3 bases at J, with 15 bases between. The CDR3 is made up of 16 amino acids. In nucleotides, the CDR3 is TGTGCCAGCTCACCGGATGGGCCAGGGAACAATCAGCCCCAGCATTTT. Translated, it gives CASSPDGPGNNQPQHF.

The V call is TRBV7-2, the J call TRBJ2-7; D is perhaps TRBD2 (7 bases). Germline V lookup: CDR1 SGHTA, CDR2 FQGNSA. V lost 1 base and J lost 1, with 14 bases in between. This CDR3 is built from 16 residues. The CDR3 loop is CASSLGGGVPSYEQYF. CDR3 sequence (DNA): TGTGCCAGCAGCTTAGGGGGGGGCGTACCGTCCTACGAGCAGTACTTC. The full variable domain, rest sourced from reference TRBV7-2 and TRBJ2-7, is GAGVSQSPSNKVTEKGKDVELRCDPISGHTALYWYRQSLGQGLEFLIYFQGNSAPDKSGLPSDRFSAERTGGSVSTLTIQRTQQEDSAVYLCASSLGGGVPSYEQYFGPGTRLTVT.

J is TRBJ2-3 and V is TRBV6-5, with 8 nucleotides matching TRBD2. With 0 bases clipped from V and 7 bases from J, the junction kept 6 bases outside the gene matches. Germline V CDR1 and CDR2: MNHEY, SVGAGI. The CDR3 sequence is 15 residues long. CDR3 DNA: TGTGCCAGCAGTTACTCGAGTAGCGGGGTGAATACGCAGTATTTT. Translating gives CASSYSSSGVNTQYF.